A single sample gave rise to the 8 T cell receptor beta chains below, sequenced in a study of T cells in tumors after PD-1 blockade. Libraries were prepared by immunoSEQ multiplex PCR; TCRdb keeps only in-frame clonotypes and omits some of them. The data show 4,500 to 7,000 clones, approximately 80% seen once. Sequences were derived from PBMCs, sampled after anti-PD-1 therapy. Every receptor here comes from a human donor with advanced basal cell or squamous cell carcinoma (not recorded which).

The chain couples TRBV19 to TRBJ2-7, with D tentatively TRBD2 (5 bases). The CDR3 consists of 13 residues. The germline V and J ends were trimmed by 7 bases and 4 bases, with 14 bases remaining between them. CDR1 and CDR2 from the germline V gene are LNHDA and SQIVND (reference sequence). Here the CDR3 reads CASNMGRGYEQYF. The CDR3 coding sequence is TGTGCCAGTAACATGGGCCGGGGTTACGAGCAGTACTTC.

Here the CDR3 DNA reads TGTGCCAGCAGCCCGGACCCTCACAATGAGCAGTTCTTC. Its translation: CASSPDPHNEQFF. The chain combines TRBV3-1 (or the pseudogene TRBV3-2) with TRBJ2-1, with D hard to call. The CDR3 loop spans 13 amino acids. The V end lost 4 bases, the J end lost 5 bases, and 9 bases lay between the germline ends. The germline CDR1 and CDR2 sequences are LGHDT and YNNKEL (reference sequence).

This clone was seen a single time. This sequence joins TRBV18 and TRBJ1-1; TRBD1 matches 7 bases. The V and J ends lost 3 bases and 1 base, in that order; junction bases with no gene match: 11. CDR1 and CDR2 from the germline V gene are KGHSH and LQKENI. This CDR3 has 17 amino acids. The CDR3 loop is CASSPIKGARANTEAFF. CDR3 coding DNA: TGTGCCAGCTCACCGATCAAGGGGGCCCGGGCGAACACTGAAGCTTTCTTT.

Only a few counts were recorded for this clone. V is TRBV7-9 and J is TRBJ1-4, with no clear D. The germline CDR1 and CDR2 sequences are SEHNR and FQNEAQ (reference sequence). V gave up 1 base and J gave up 6 bases, with 9 bases separating them. The length of the CDR3 is 14 residues. CDR3 sequence: CASSLGATDEKLFF. In DNA, the CDR3 is TGTGCCAGCAGCTTAGGAGCTACAGATGAAAAACTGTTTTTT.

In its sample, this clone ranks as medium-sized. This chain's CDR3 is CASSLYVGFVSEKLFF. CDR3 in DNA: TGTGCCAGCAGCTTATACGTAGGGTTTGTGAGTGAAAAACTGTTTTTT. The rearrangement uses TRBV7-9 and TRBJ1-4; D remains ambiguous. CDR1 and CDR2 from the germline V gene are SEHNR and FQNEAQ (reference sequence). The length of the CDR3 is 16 residues. Trimming removed 2 bases from V and 7 bases from J, with 17 bases in between.

V usage is TRBV5-1 and J usage is TRBJ2-1; a weak D match, TRBD1 (5 bases). V lost 5 bases and J lost 6, with 15 bases in between. Germline V gene data show CDR1 as SGHRS and CDR2 as YFSETQ. The CDR3 has 14 amino acids. The CDR3 loop reads CASRSAGWVNEQFF. DNA for the CDR3: TGCGCCAGCAGATCGGCAGGGTGGGTCAATGAGCAGTTCTTC. The variable domain in full, with the rest retrieved from reference TRBV5-1 and TRBJ2-1, is KAGVTQTPRYLIKTRGQQVTLSCSPISGHRSVSWYQQTPGQGLQFLFEYFSETQRNKGNFPGRFSGRQFSNSRSEMNVSTLELGDSALYLCASRSAGWVNEQFFGPGTRLTVL.

The V and J genes are TRBV7-2 and TRBJ1-1; no definite D call. This CDR3 region has 13 residues. With 4 bases removed from V and 4 bases from J, the gap between germline ends came to 10 bases. The germline V gene encodes CDR1 SGHTA and CDR2 FQGNSA. CDR3 bases: TGTGCCAGCAGCTCTCAAAGAGCCACTGAAGCTTTCTTT. Encoded protein: CASSSQRATEAFF.

This chain joins TRBV5-1 and TRBJ2-5; the D is unclear. This CDR3 is 11 amino acids long. Germline V gene lookup returns CDR1 SGHRS and CDR2 YFSETQ. The V and J ends lost 2 bases and 4 bases respectively, with 3 bases between them. CDR3 coding DNA: TGCGCCAGCAGCTTCCGAGAGACCCAGTACTTC. Translating gives CASSFRETQYF.